In its sample, the clone carrying this T cell receptor (beta chain) was seen a few times. Its antigen remains unidentified. The sample originates from a study of blood T cells in healthy people across ages. Sample donors were healthy Caucasian individuals that came from Russia, aged about 6 to 95. For every donor, a draw yielded about 10 milliliters of peripheral blood. CDR3 length: 13 amino acids. V was shortened by 7 bases and J by 0 bases, with 10 bases between the two germline ends. CDR1 DFQATT and CDR2 SNEGSKA come from the germline V gene (reference sequence). Whole-study findings and limits: TCR beta diversity per million T cells fell roughly linearly with age. In long-lived donors, naive CD4+ cell counts and diversity exceeded those of aged donors.

For the second PCR, which ran for 7 to 11 cycles, a sample-barcoded 5' primer and a J-beta primer mix were used. TCRdb fed the 5' RACE reads into MiXCR, producing one record per CDR3 protein. Of 700,000 or so distinct CDR3 sequences detected, 35% to 50% appear once; the ten largest clones hold 30%. Sequencing used blood. The V call is TRBV20-1, the J call TRBJ2-1; D is undetermined. This TCR derives from an elderly man in good health. Here the CDR3 DNA reads TGCAGTGTTACGCGAAGCTCCTACAATGAGCAGTTCTTC. It encodes CSVTRSSYNEQFF.